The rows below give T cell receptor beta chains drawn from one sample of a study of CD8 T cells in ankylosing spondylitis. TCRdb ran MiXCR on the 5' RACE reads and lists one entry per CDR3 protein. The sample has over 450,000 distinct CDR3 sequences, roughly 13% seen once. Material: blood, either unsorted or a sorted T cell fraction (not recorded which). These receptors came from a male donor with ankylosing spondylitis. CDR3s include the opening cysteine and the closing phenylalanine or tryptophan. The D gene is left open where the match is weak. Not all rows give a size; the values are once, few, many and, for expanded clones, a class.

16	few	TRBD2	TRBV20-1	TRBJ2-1	TGCAGTGCTAGAGTTCCGACTAGCCGATCCTACAATGAGCAGTTCTTC	CSARVPTSRSYNEQFF
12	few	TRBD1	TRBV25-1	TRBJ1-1	TGTGCCAGCAGCCAGGGGGTGACTGAAGCTTTCTTT	CASSQGVTEAFF
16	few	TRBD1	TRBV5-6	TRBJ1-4	TGTGCCAGCAGCTTGAGGACAGGGTCTGGGGTTGAAAAACTGTTTTTT	CASSLRTGSGVEKLFF
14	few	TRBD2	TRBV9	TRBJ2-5	TGTGCCAGCAACGCCGGGACTAGCGAAGAGACCCAGTACTTC	CASNAGTSEETQYF
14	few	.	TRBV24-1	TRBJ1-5	TGTGCCACCAGTGTCTCGGACAGAAATCAGCCCCAGCATTTT	CATSVSDRNQPQHF
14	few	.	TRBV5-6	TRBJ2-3	TGTGCCAGCAGCTTATACGACCGCACAGATACGCAGTATTTT	CASSLYDRTDTQYF
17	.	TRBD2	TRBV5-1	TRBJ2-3	TGCGCCAGCAGCTTGGGGCTAGCGGCTCAACGGAGGGATACGCAGTATTTT	CASSLGLAAQRRDTQYF
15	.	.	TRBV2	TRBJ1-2	TGTGCCAGCAGCCGTTTCCAAGGCAGCGACTATGGCTACACCTTC	CASSRFQGSDYGYTF
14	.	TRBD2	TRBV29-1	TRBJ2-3	TGCAGCTCGAAGGAGGCGGGAGGGGCAGATACGCAGTATTTT	CSSKEAGGADTQYF
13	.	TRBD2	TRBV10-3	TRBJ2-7	TGTGCCGGCGGGGGGCCCGTGAGCTCAGAGCAGTACTTC	CAGGGPVSSEQYF
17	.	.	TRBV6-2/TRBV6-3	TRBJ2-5	TGTGCCAGCAGTTACTCGCCGAGGGGGGTTGGACAAGAGACCCAGTACTTC	CASSYSPRGVGQETQYF
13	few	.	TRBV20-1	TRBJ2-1	TGCAGTGCTCACGGGCAGGGTTGGGATGAGCAGTTCTTC	CSAHGQGWDEQFF
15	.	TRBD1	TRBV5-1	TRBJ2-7	TGCGCCAGCATTGAACCGGGACAGGGCCGAAATGAGCAGTACTTC	CASIEPGQGRNEQYF
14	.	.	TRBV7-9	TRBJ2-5	TGTGCCAGCAGCTTAGAGCGAAACATGGAGACCCAGTACTTC	CASSLERNMETQYF
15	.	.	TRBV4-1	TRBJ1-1	TGCGCCAGCAGCCTTGTTTTGGGGGGGCAAACTGAAGCTTTCTTT	CASSLVLGGQTEAFF
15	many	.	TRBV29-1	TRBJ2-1	TGCAGCGTTGTGCTTAGGAGGGCCTCCTACAATGAGCAGTTCTTC	CSVVLRRASYNEQFF
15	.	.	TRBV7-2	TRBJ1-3	TGTGCCAGCAGCGCCCAGTGGGGGACGGGAAACACCATATATTTT	CASSAQWGTGNTIYF
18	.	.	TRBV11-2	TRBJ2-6	TGTGCCAGCAGCAAGGGGGGCGGGTTACCCCCTGGGGCCAACGTCCTGACTTTC	CASSKGGGLPPGANVLTF